This record concerns one T cell receptor (beta chain) sequence. Its antigen is still unknown. These data come from a study of neoadjuvant nivolumab and ipilimumab in lung cancer. Repertoires were generated with immunoSEQ multiplex PCR, while TCRdb's copy carries only in-frame clones and drops some. There are fewer than 40,000 clones in the sample; more than 90% occur only once, and approximately 2.1% lies in the top ten. The CDR3 runs to 17 residues. General study results and limits: TCR clonality did not significantly correlate with pathologic tumor regression. Resected-tumor TCR richness correlated positively with pretherapy blood richness.

The TCR comes from an adult with non-small cell lung cancer. The chain combines TRBV12-2 with TRBJ2-5; the table's TRBD1 call for D was not verified on the DNA. TRBV12-2 constitutes a pseudogene. The sample here was peripheral blood, taken after neoadjuvant nivolumab, alone or with ipilimumab, at or shortly before surgery. Here the CDR3 reads CASRSRGWGQGQETQYF. CDR3 bases: TGTGCAAGTCGCTCCCGGGGCTGGGGGCAGGGTCAAGAGACCCAGTACTTC.